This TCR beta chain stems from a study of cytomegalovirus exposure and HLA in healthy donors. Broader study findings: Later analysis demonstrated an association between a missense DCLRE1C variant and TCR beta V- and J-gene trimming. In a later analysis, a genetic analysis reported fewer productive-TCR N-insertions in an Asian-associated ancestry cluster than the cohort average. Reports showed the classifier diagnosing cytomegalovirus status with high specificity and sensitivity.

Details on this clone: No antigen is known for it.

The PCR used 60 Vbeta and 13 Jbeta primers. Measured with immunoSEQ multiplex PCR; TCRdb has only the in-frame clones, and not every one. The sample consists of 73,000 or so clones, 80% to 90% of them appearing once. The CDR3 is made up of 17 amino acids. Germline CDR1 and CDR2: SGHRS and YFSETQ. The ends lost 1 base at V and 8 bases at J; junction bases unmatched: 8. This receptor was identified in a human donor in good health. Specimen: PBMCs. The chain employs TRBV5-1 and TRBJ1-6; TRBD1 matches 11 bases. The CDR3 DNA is TGCGCCAGCAGCTTGAGGACAGGGGGCGCGAATCATTCACCCCTCCACTTT. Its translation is CASSLRTGGANHSPLHF.